This T cell receptor beta chain emerged from a study of T-cell memory formation after mild COVID-19. V was pared by 2 bases and J by 0 bases, with 0 bases of the junction left unmatched. Germline loops: CDR1 SQVTM, CDR2 ANQGSEA. This CDR3 comprises 15 residues. Regarding this clonotype: The antigen is undetermined.

Study-wide points: Day 15 to 85 contracting clones showed balanced CD4/CD8; later expanders leaned CD4+. CD4+ clones that contracted lay mainly in CM and EM; CD8+ ones lay in EMRA.

TCRdb used MiXCR to reprocess the 5' RACE reads, holding one entry per CDR3 protein. The table shows some 150,000 distinct CDR3 sequences, with around 5.8% occurring only once. The chain uses TRBV29-1 and TRBJ2-1; TRBD2 matches at 11 bases. The sample taken for sequencing was PBMCs or a T cell subset sorted from them (not recorded which). The clonotype was recovered from an adult woman who had mild COVID-19 (a few samples of this study predate the infection). Cell type and time point are not known. CDR3 sequence: CSVETSGGSYNEQFF. DNA of the CDR3: TGCAGCGTTGAAACTAGCGGGGGCTCCTACAATGAGCAGTTCTTC.